This T cell receptor (beta chain) was identified during a study of blood T cells in healthy people across ages. Study as a whole: Roughly one uniquely barcoded beta molecule per two T cells was captured.

Germline V gene data show CDR1 as MNHEY and CDR2 as SVGEGT. Deletions cut 0 bases from V and 14 bases from J, with 11 bases between. CDR3 length equals 12 residues. A second roughly 6 to 11 cycle PCR used barcoded and J-beta primers. TCRdb passed the 5' RACE reads through MiXCR, listing each CDR3 protein once. This table holds about 1.1 million distinct CDR3 sequences, roughly two fifths found once. This clonotype was obtained from a man between 18 and 35 years old in good health. The rearrangement uses TRBV6-2 or TRBV6-3 and TRBJ2-1; no reliable D call. Sequenced material: blood. The CDR3: CASSYSSSLKFF. As DNA, the CDR3 is TGTGCCAGCAGTTACTCGAGTAGCTTGAAGTTCTTC.